A selection of T cell receptor beta chains follows, all from one sample in a study of blood T cell repertoires in COVID-19. The assay was immunoSEQ multiplex PCR, and TCRdb's table has in-frame clones only and misses some. This table has fewer than 350,000 clones, about 76% appearing once. Sequenced sample: peripheral blood. These TCRs come from a woman in her sixties or seventies with active or convalescent COVID-19. The CDR3 runs from the conserved cysteine through the conserved F or W. Each record gives: clone size, J gene, D gene, V gene, CDR3 length, CDR3 DNA, CDR3 protein. The D gene is left open where the match is weak. Some rows mark clone size as missing; the rest say once, few, many or name a class of expanded clone.

size: -
J: TRBJ1-2
D: -
V: TRBV27
length: 14
DNA: TGTGCCAGCAGTTTGGCAGGGAAGGTCGATGGCTACACCTTC
CDR3: CASSLAGKVDGYTF

size: -
J: TRBJ2-7
D: -
V: TRBV9
length: 14
DNA: TGTGCCAGCAGCGCCCCGGCGGGGGCGGGCGAGCAGTACTTC
CDR3: CASSAPAGAGEQYF

size: once
J: TRBJ1-2
D: -
V: TRBV2
length: 15
DNA: TGTGCCAGCAGACGACCGGGACAATTTAACTATGGCTACACCTTC
CDR3: CASRRPGQFNYGYTF

size: -
J: TRBJ2-3
D: TRBD1
V: TRBV7-9
length: 15
DNA: TGTGCCAGCAGCGGGACAGGGGGCAACACAGATACGCAGTATTTT
CDR3: CASSGTGGNTDTQYF

size: few
J: TRBJ1-5
D: -
V: TRBV19
length: 15
DNA: TGTGCCAGTAGCCTTACGGTCATTAGCAATCAGCCCCAGCATTTT
CDR3: CASSLTVISNQPQHF

size: -
J: TRBJ1-6
D: TRBD1
V: TRBV4-3
length: 16
DNA: TGCGCCAGCAGCCAAGTGGCAGGGGGCGTTGGTTCACCCCTCCACTTT
CDR3: CASSQVAGGVGSPLHF

size: -
J: TRBJ1-2
D: -
V: TRBV7-8
length: 17
DNA: TGTGCCAGCAGTTTAACCACCCGGAGTGATATTAACTATGGCTACACCTTC
CDR3: CASSLTTRSDINYGYTF

size: -
J: TRBJ2-5
D: TRBD2
V: TRBV30
length: 13
DNA: TGTGCCTGGGGCGGGGGGCCCCAAGAGACCCAGTACTTC
CDR3: CAWGGGPQETQYF

size: -
J: TRBJ1-4
D: TRBD1
V: TRBV5-1
length: 16
DNA: TGCGCCAGCAGCTTGGCAACAGGGGTTGTGGGTGAAAAACTGTTTTTT
CDR3: CASSLATGVVGEKLFF

size: -
J: TRBJ2-1
D: -
V: TRBV10-2
length: 15
DNA: TGCGCCAGCAGTGCCGACTTAGGAGCCTACAATGAGCAGTTCTTC
CDR3: CASSADLGAYNEQFF

size: -
J: TRBJ1-2
D: TRBD1
V: TRBV6-5
length: 14
DNA: TGTGCCAGCAGTTCCGGGACAGGATACTATGGCTACACCTTC
CDR3: CASSSGTGYYGYTF

size: -
J: TRBJ2-5
D: TRBD2
V: TRBV3-1/TRBV3-2
length: 15
DNA: TGTGCCAGCAGCCAAGATAATGGCGGGAGGGAGACCCAGTACTTC
CDR3: CASSQDNGGRETQYF

size: -
J: TRBJ2-1
D: -
V: TRBV7-9
length: 15
DNA: TGTGCCAGCAGCCCCGGACTGGGAAGCTACAATGAGCAGTTCTTC
CDR3: CASSPGLGSYNEQFF

size: -
J: TRBJ1-2
D: -
V: TRBV7-9
length: 15
DNA: TGTGCCAGCAGCTTAAACCACAGGGTCGGCTATGGCTACACCTTC
CDR3: CASSLNHRVGYGYTF

size: -
J: TRBJ1-2
D: -
V: TRBV25-1
length: 12
DNA: TGTGCCAGCAGTGAATTCAGGGTTGGCTACACCTTC
CDR3: CASSEFRVGYTF

size: -
J: TRBJ1-2
D: -
V: TRBV25-1
length: 17
DNA: TGTGCCAGCAGTAACATCCCGGCGGGGGACAAAACCTATGGCTACACCTTC
CDR3: CASSNIPAGDKTYGYTF

size: few
J: TRBJ1-2
D: -
V: TRBV19
length: 15
DNA: TGTGCCAGTAGTATAGGACGCCGGAGAGACGATGGCTACACCTTC
CDR3: CASSIGRRRDDGYTF

size: -
J: TRBJ1-2
D: -
V: TRBV7-9
length: 14
DNA: TGTGCCAGCAGCCCCTTTGACAGACCCAATGGCTACACCTTC
CDR3: CASSPFDRPNGYTF

size: -
J: TRBJ2-7
D: TRBD2
V: TRBV11-2
length: 12
DNA: TGTGCCAGCAGCAGTTGGCGGGGGGAGCAGTACTTC
CDR3: CASSSWRGEQYF

size: -
J: TRBJ1-5
D: -
V: TRBV5-4
length: 15
DNA: TGTGCCAGCAGCTTGGACGGGGAAGTCGGTCAGCCCCAGCATTTT
CDR3: CASSLDGEVGQPQHF

size: -
J: TRBJ1-5
D: TRBD1
V: TRBV6-2/TRBV6-3
length: 16
DNA: TGTGCCAGCAGTTACTCTAGGACAGGGGGCACTCAGCCCCAGCATTTT
CDR3: CASSYSRTGGTQPQHF

size: once
J: TRBJ1-1
D: TRBD1
V: TRBV11-3
length: 15
DNA: TGTGCCAGCAGCTTAGGAATCGGGACAGGGGCTGAAGCTTTCTTT
CDR3: CASSLGIGTGAEAFF

size: -
J: TRBJ2-7
D: TRBD2
V: TRBV3-1/TRBV3-2
length: 16
DNA: TGTGCCAGCAGCCCGGGGACTAGCGGGGGCACCTACGAGCAGTACTTC
CDR3: CASSPGTSGGTYEQYF

size: -
J: TRBJ2-7
D: TRBD1
V: TRBV5-5
length: 13
DNA: TGTGCCAGCAGCCCTGGGACAGTCTACGAGCAGTACTTC
CDR3: CASSPGTVYEQYF

size: -
J: TRBJ2-7
D: TRBD2
V: TRBV7-2
length: 14
DNA: TGTGCCAGCAGCTCCCGCACTAGCGGTTACGAGCAGTACTTC
CDR3: CASSSRTSGYEQYF

size: -
J: TRBJ2-7
D: TRBD1
V: TRBV6-1
length: 13
DNA: TGTGCCAGCAGTTGGGAACAGGGGGTCTTGCAGTACTTC
CDR3: CASSWEQGVLQYF

size: -
J: TRBJ1-4
D: -
V: TRBV5-1
length: 16
DNA: TGCGCCAGCAGCTTGGGAGTGGCAGGGATGAATGAAAAACTGTTTTTT
CDR3: CASSLGVAGMNEKLFF

size: -
J: TRBJ1-3
D: -
V: TRBV21-1
length: 17
DNA: TGTGCCAGCCGAATACAGGGATCCCTGGACGGGGGAAACACCATATATTTT
CDR3: CASRIQGSLDGGNTIYF

size: -
J: TRBJ2-7
D: TRBD1
V: TRBV7-9
length: 15
DNA: TGTGCCAGCAGCTTACGGACAGGGGGGGACAGTGAGCAGTACTTC
CDR3: CASSLRTGGDSEQYF